A single sample gave rise to the 30 T cell receptor beta chains below, sequenced in a study of identifying expanded T cells in peripheral blood. TCRdb's copy holds only in-frame clones and misses some; the assay was immunoSEQ multiplex PCR. This sample has more than 45,000 clones, with around four fifths found just once. Sequencing was done on a sample of blood. These receptors all come from a person aged 18-69 years in good health.

This chain joins TRBV6-5 and TRBJ2-1, with 7 bases identical to TRBD2. The germline CDR1 and CDR2 sequences are MNHEY and SVGAGI. V lost 5 bases to trimming and J lost 9 bases; unmatched junction nucleotides: 7. This CDR3 comprises 13 residues. The CDR3 loop is CASSRLAAGEQFF. CDR3 bases: TGTGCCAGCAGTCGGCTAGCGGCCGGTGAGCAGTTCTTC.

V usage is TRBV6-5 and J usage is TRBJ2-2; TRBD2 agrees at 11 bases. This CDR3 comprises 16 residues. The V gene end was trimmed by 0 bases and the J gene end by 5 bases; junction bases not matched to a gene: 2. Germline values: CDR1 MNHEY, CDR2 SVGAGI. CDR3: CASSYSLAGETGELFF. DNA of the CDR3: TGTGCCAGCAGTTACTCACTAGCGGGAGAAACCGGGGAGCTGTTTTTT.

This clone was counted between two and nine times. The CDR3 region has the DNA TGTGCCAGCATCACAGATAACTATGGCTACACCTTC. This gives the protein CASITDNYGYTF. The rearrangement uses TRBV2 and TRBJ1-2; D call uncertain. CDR1 and CDR2 (germline): SNHLY, FYNNEI. V lost 7 bases to trimming and J lost 1 base, with 7 bases between them. This CDR3 contains 12 residues.

The chain employs TRBV25-1 and TRBJ2-7; possible D gene TRBD1, 5 bases. This CDR3 comprises 15 residues. Germline V gives CDR1 MGHDK, CDR2 SYGVNS. V dropped 10 bases and J dropped 2 bases, with 21 bases sitting between them. This CDR3 reads CATASTATVTYEQYF. CDR3 sequence (DNA): TGTGCCACCGCAAGCACCGCGACAGTCACCTACGAGCAGTACTTC.

The genes are TRBV30 and TRBJ2-3, with 8 bases identical to TRBD2. The CDR3 is 13 amino acids. Germline-derived CDR1 and CDR2 are GTSNPN and SVGIG (reference sequence). The V and J ends lost 3 bases and 7 bases, in that order; junction bases with no gene match: 6. DNA of the CDR3: TGTGCCTGGAGGGCAGCGGGAGCGTATACGCAGTATTTT. Amino acid sequence: CAWRAAGAYTQYF.

This chain uses TRBV9 with TRBJ1-2, with 8 nucleotides matching TRBD1. V lost 4 bases to trimming and J lost 2 bases; unmatched junction nucleotides: 7. CDR1 is SGDLS and CDR2 is YYNGEE in the germline V gene. CDR3 size: 15 residues. This CDR3 is CASSRWDRRNYGYTF. The CDR3 nucleotides read TGTGCCAGCAGCCGATGGGACAGGCGCAACTATGGCTACACCTTC.

This clone was observed once. The J gene is TRBJ2-7, the V gene TRBV11-3; 10 bases align to TRBD2. CDR3 size: 14 residues. The V gene's germline CDR1 is SGHNT and CDR2 YENEEA. The V and J ends lost 8 bases and 5 bases, in that order; junction bases with no gene match: 9. CDR3 sequence (DNA): TGTGCCAGCCGAGCGGGAGGGCCAGGAAACGAGCAGTACTTC. Amino acids: CASRAGGPGNEQYF.

The gene calls are TRBV4-2 and TRBJ1-4, with TRBD1 as a possible D gene (5 bases). CDR3 length: 16 amino acids. V lost 0 bases to trimming and J lost 5 bases, with 13 bases between them. The germline CDR1 and CDR2 sequences are LGHNA and YNFKEQ. As DNA, the CDR3 is TGTGCCAGCAGCCAAGATCCCGGGGCCGGCAATGAAAAACTGTTTTTT. Amino acids: CASSQDPGAGNEKLFF.

This chain connects TRBV27 to TRBJ1-1; TRBD1 matches 8 bases. CDR1 is MNHEY and CDR2 is SMNVEV in the germline V gene (reference sequence). CDR3 length: 13 amino acids. Germline trimming cut 6 bases from V and 3 bases from J; bases unmatched to any gene: 3. CDR3 amino acids: CASSRGPHTEAFF. The DNA for the CDR3 is TGTGCCAGCAGCAGGGGGCCTCACACTGAAGCTTTCTTT.

The V and J genes are TRBV30 and TRBJ2-1; D is possibly TRBD2 (6 bases). In germline, CDR1 is GTSNPN, CDR2 SVGIG (reference sequence). This CDR3 has 14 residues. V was pared by 4 bases and J by 5 bases, with 15 bases between. CDR3 bases: TGTGCCTGGAAACCGGGACTTGCCAACAATGAGCAGTTCTTC. Protein: CAWKPGLANNEQFF.

The rearrangement joins TRBV4-1 to TRBJ2-1; tentative D call: TRBD2 (5 bases). With 0 bases removed from V and 3 bases from J, the gap between germline ends came to 12 bases. Germline assignment: CDR1 MGHRA and CDR2 YSYEKL. The CDR3 is 16 amino acids. The chain's CDR3 is CASSQDSSGFYNEQFF. For the CDR3, the DNA is TGCGCCAGCAGCCAAGATTCGAGCGGATTCTACAATGAGCAGTTCTTC.

V gene TRBV6-6 combines with J gene TRBJ2-5; 7 nucleotides line up with TRBD2. The CDR3 runs 15 residues. V lost 6 bases and J lost 7; bases outside the gene matches: 14. The germline gives CDR1 MNHNY, CDR2 SVGAGI (reference sequence). The CDR3: CASSKGRTSHGTQYF. For the CDR3, the DNA is TGTGCCAGCAGCAAGGGGAGGACTAGTCATGGGACCCAGTACTTC.

The J gene is TRBJ2-1, the V gene TRBV11-3; 8 bases map to TRBD2. Per germline, CDR1 SGHNT and CDR2 YENEEA. V lost 4 bases to trimming and J lost 6 bases; unmatched junction nucleotides: 2. The CDR3 runs 13 residues. The CDR3 sequence: CASSSGTSNEQFF. The CDR3 coding sequence is TGTGCCAGCAGCTCCGGGACTAGCAATGAGCAGTTCTTC.

The chain recombines TRBV6-1 with TRBJ2-3; the match to TRBD2 covers 7 bases. This CDR3 is 17 amino acids long. Trimming removed 4 bases from V and 1 base from J; junction bases left unmatched: 11. Germline assignment: CDR1 MNHNS and CDR2 SASEGT. CDR3 protein: CASSGRPQGGGTDTQYF. CDR3 coding DNA: TGTGCCAGCAGTGGCCGTCCTCAGGGAGGGGGCACAGATACGCAGTATTTT.

The chain carries TRBV5-1 and TRBJ2-3; a possible D gene is TRBD2 (5 bases). The V end was cut by 2 bases, the J end by 0 bases, with 10 bases between. Germline CDR1 is SGHRS and CDR2 is YFSETQ. This CDR3 comprises 15 residues. As DNA, the CDR3 is TGCGCCAGCAGCTTTTACGGGATGAGCACAGATACGCAGTATTTT. Residues: CASSFYGMSTDTQYF.

The genes are TRBV9 and TRBJ2-7; tentative D call: TRBD2 (5 bases). Trimming stripped 4 bases from V and 4 bases from J, with 12 bases between. The germline CDR1 and CDR2 sequences are SGDLS and YYNGEE. The CDR3 length is 13 residues. CDR3 sequence: CASSPTGEYEQYF. The DNA for the CDR3 is TGTGCCAGCAGCCCAACCGGGGAGTACGAGCAGTACTTC.

The chain has TRBV5-8 and TRBJ2-7, with D hard to call. Trimming took off 1 base at V and 3 bases at J, with 5 bases between the two ends. In germline, CDR1 is SGHTS, CDR2 YDEGEE. The CDR3 has 12 amino acids. DNA of the CDR3: TGTGCCAGCAGCTTGAGGGACTACGAGCAGTACGTC. Protein product: CASSLRDYEQYV.

V is TRBV12-1 and J is TRBJ2-7; TRBD1 is the table's D call and was not checked against the DNA. TRBV12-1 is termed a pseudogene. The CDR3 is 15 residues long. CDR3 DNA: TGTGCCAGCAGCCTACCGGGACAGGGGGCGCGGGAGCAGTACTTC. Translated, it gives CASSLPGQGAREQYF.

The genes are TRBV29-1 and TRBJ2-3, with 7 bases lining up with TRBD1. CDR1 SQVTM and CDR2 ANQGSEA come from the germline V gene. V lost 3 bases and J lost 1; bases outside the gene matches: 7. This CDR3 is built from 15 residues. The CDR3 spells CSVDAQGLRTDTQYF. In DNA, the CDR3 is TGCAGCGTTGACGCACAGGGGTTACGCACAGATACGCAGTATTTT.

This clone occurred a few times. The chain couples TRBV2 to TRBJ1-5; TRBD1 is a possible D gene (5 bases). Germline lookup yields CDR1 SNHLY and CDR2 FYNNEI. V shed 5 bases and J shed 3 bases, with 8 bases lying between them. This CDR3 has 13 amino acids. The CDR3 bases are TGTGCCAGCAGTCGACAGTCCAATCAGCCCCAGCATTTT. Translation gives CASSRQSNQPQHF. Variable domain in full (rest from reference TRBV2 and TRBJ1-5): EPEVTQTPSHQVTQMGQEVILRCVPISNHLYFYWYRQILGQKVEFLVSFYNNEISEKSEIFDDQFSVERPDGSNFTLKIRSTKLEDSAMYFCASSRQSNQPQHFGDGTRLSIL.

This clone was detected once. This chain connects TRBV9 to TRBJ2-3; 13 bases agree with TRBD2. The V and J ends lost 3 bases and 0 bases, in that order; junction bases with no gene match: 10. The length of the CDR3 is 19 residues. Germline V gene sequence: CDR1 SGDLS, CDR2 YYNGEE. The CDR3 DNA reads as TGTGCCAGCAGCGGCCATTCGGGACTAGCGGGGACTAGCACAGATACGCAGTATTTT. Residues: CASSGHSGLAGTSTDTQYF.

The chain is built from TRBV28 and TRBJ1-5; no clear D gene. The CDR3 contains 12 residues. Germline assignment: CDR1 MDHEN and CDR2 SYDVKM. Between the trimmed V and J ends, which lost 5 bases and 0 bases, there was a span of 2 bases. CDR3 sequence (DNA): TGTGCCAGCAGTGATAGCAATCAGCCCCAGCATTTT. It yields the protein CASSDSNQPQHF.

This clone was recorded a few times. This sequence joins TRBV6-5 and TRBJ2-7; TRBD1 is a possible D gene (6 bases). CDR1 and CDR2 from the germline V gene are MNHEY and SVGAGI. This CDR3 has 14 amino acids. Trimming removed 8 bases at V and 6 bases at J, with 20 bases between. CDR3 coding DNA: TGTGCCAGCCGTAGGGGGAAACAGGGTAGCGAGCAGTACTTC. It is translated as CASRRGKQGSEQYF.

The chain employs TRBV6-1 and TRBJ2-1, with 13 bases identical to TRBD2. Germline values: CDR1 MNHNS, CDR2 SASEGT. V shed 7 bases, J shed 7 bases, and the junction held 7 bases outside the gene matches. CDR3 size: 15 residues. CDR3 region: CASNQLAGGRNEQFF. The CDR3 DNA sequence: TGTGCCAGCAATCAACTAGCGGGGGGGCGTAATGAGCAGTTCTTC.

V is TRBV5-6 and J is TRBJ2-7, with D perhaps matching TRBD2 (6 bases). Germline V gene lookup returns CDR1 SGHDT and CDR2 YYEEEE. V lost 3 bases and J lost 2, with 12 bases in between. CDR3 size: 14 residues. The CDR3, as DNA: TGTGCCAGCAGCTCCCCCCGGGGGACCTACGAGCAGTACGTC. Residues: CASSSPRGTYEQYV.

The V call is TRBV4-2, the J call TRBJ2-7; D is perhaps TRBD2 (5 bases). The CDR3 has 15 residues. V lost 0 bases and J lost 3, with 12 bases in between. Looked up from germline, CDR1 is LGHNA and CDR2 is YNFKEQ. The CDR3 reads CASSQENGVGYEQYF. DNA for the CDR3: TGTGCCAGCAGCCAAGAGAACGGGGTCGGCTACGAGCAGTACTTC.

The chain combines TRBV2 with TRBJ1-5, with D possibly TRBD1 on 5 matching bases. The length of the CDR3 is 14 residues. Germline CDR1 reads SNHLY; CDR2 reads FYNNEI. The V end lost 6 bases, the J end lost 2 bases, and 11 bases lay between the germline ends. The CDR3: CASRGQSGNQPQHF. The CDR3 bases are TGTGCCAGCAGGGGGCAGTCGGGCAATCAGCCCCAGCATTTT.

This clone was recorded at least ten times. The J gene is TRBJ1-3, the V gene TRBV5-1, with D unresolved. V was pared by 3 bases and J by 0 bases, with 7 bases between. CDR1 is SGHRS, CDR2 YFSETQ, per germline. This CDR3 is 14 amino acids long. The CDR3 coding sequence is TGCGCCAGCAGCTCCTCGATCTCTGGAAACACCATATATTTT. Translation: CASSSSISGNTIYF. Supplemented by reference TRBV5-1 and TRBJ1-3, the full variable domain reads KAGVTQTPRYLIKTRGQQVTLSCSPISGHRSVSWYQQTPGQGLQFLFEYFSETQRNKGNFPGRFSGRQFSNSRSEMNVSTLELGDSALYLCASSSSISGNTIYFGEGSWLTVV.

This chain joins TRBV6-5 and TRBJ2-1; 9 bases agree with TRBD1. CDR3 size: 15 residues. J was trimmed by 5 bases and V by 6 bases; bases with no gene match: 8. CDR1 and CDR2 from the germline V gene are MNHEY and SVGAGI. For the CDR3, the DNA is TGTGCCAGCAGGCCCTACAGGGGGCGACACAATGAGCAGTTCTTC. Its translation: CASRPYRGRHNEQFF.

This clone has a handful of counts. The chain links TRBV7-8 to TRBJ1-4; maybe TRBD1 (5 bases). Trimming took 5 bases from V and 6 from J, leaving 10 bases between them. Germline loops: CDR1 SGHVS, CDR2 FQNEAQ. This CDR3 has 13 amino acids. The CDR3 region has the DNA TGTGCCAGCAGCGGACACCCGGATGAAAAACTGTTTTTT. Protein sequence: CASSGHPDEKLFF. The whole variable domain, filled in from reference TRBV7-8 and TRBJ1-4, reads GAGVSQSPRYKVAKRGQDVALRCDPISGHVSLFWYQQALGQGPEFLTYFQNEAQLDKSGLPSDRFFAERPEGSVSTLKIQRTQQEDSAVYLCASSGHPDEKLFFGSGTQLSVL.